This TCR beta chain derives from a study of T cell changes during pregnancy in multiple sclerosis. The V end was cut by 3 bases, the J end by 0 bases, with 9 bases between. The CDR3 length is 14 residues. Per germline, CDR1 LGHNA and CDR2 YSLEER. Using immunoSEQ multiplex PCR, the repertoire was profiled, and TCRdb retains in-frame clones only, with some absent. The sample lists 90,000 to 120,000 clones; around 93% were seen once. The genes are TRBV4-3 and TRBJ2-7, with TRBD2 as a possible D gene (5 bases). The sequencing used peripheral blood, collected in the third trimester of pregnancy. This sequence originates from a female donor in good health, enrolled as a control in a pregnancy study. DNA for the CDR3: TGCGCCAGCAGCCATTGGACTGACTCCTACGAGCAGTACTTC. It yields the protein CASSHWTDSYEQYF.